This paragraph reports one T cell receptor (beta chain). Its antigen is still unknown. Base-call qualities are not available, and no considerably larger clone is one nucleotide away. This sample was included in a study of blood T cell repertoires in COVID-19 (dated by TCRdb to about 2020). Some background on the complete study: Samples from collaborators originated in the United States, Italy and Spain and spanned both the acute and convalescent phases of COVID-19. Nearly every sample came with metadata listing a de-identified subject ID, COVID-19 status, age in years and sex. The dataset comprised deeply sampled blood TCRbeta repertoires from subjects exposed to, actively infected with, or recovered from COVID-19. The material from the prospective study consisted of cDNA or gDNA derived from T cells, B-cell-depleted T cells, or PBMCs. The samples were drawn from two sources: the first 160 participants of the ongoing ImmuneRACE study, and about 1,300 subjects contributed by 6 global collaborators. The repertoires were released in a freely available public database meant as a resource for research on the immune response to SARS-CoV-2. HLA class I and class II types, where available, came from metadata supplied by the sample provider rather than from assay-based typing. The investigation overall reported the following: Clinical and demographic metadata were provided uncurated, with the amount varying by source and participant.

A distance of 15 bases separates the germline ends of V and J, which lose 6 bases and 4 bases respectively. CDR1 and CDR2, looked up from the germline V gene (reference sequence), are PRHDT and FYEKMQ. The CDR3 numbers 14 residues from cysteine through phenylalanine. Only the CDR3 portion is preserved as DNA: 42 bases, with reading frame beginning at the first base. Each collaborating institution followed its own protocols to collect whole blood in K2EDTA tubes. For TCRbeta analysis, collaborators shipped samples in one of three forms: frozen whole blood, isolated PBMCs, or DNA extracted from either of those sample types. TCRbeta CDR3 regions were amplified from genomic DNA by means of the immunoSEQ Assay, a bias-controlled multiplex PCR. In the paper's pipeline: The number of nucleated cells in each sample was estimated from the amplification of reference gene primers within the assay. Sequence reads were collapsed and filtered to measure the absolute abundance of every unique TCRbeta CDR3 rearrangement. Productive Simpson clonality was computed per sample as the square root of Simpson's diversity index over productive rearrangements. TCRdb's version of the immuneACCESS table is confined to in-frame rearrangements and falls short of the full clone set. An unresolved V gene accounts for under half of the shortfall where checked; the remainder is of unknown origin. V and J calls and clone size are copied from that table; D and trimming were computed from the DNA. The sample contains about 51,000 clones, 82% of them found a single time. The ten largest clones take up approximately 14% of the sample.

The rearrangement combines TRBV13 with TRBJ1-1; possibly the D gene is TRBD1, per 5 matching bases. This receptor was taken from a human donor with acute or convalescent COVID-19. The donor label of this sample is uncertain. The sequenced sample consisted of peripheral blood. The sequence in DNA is TGTGCCAGCAGATTACCCGGCGGGGGCACTGAAGCTTTCTTT. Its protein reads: CASRLPGGGTEAFF.